What follows is one TCR beta chain and its context. Antigen unknown. The data were taken from a study of beta chain features in type 1 diabetes. Reverse transcription of all isolated RNA meant that expressed TCRB transcripts were sequenced. Assay: immunoSEQ multiplex PCR; the TCRdb copy retains only in-frame clones and omits some. The table includes about 150,000 clones, roughly 7.1% detected once. Points from the study as a whole: A moderate, significant TCRB CDR3 shortening appeared in type 1 diabetes across four CD4+ subsets.

V gave up 1 base and J gave up 2 bases, with 5 bases separating them. Per germline, CDR1 SEHNR and CDR2 FQNEAQ (reference sequence). The CDR3 runs 13 residues. The sample was central memory CD4+ T cells from blood. V and J are TRBV7-9 and TRBJ1-2; no firm D call. The TCR comes from a woman in her thirties or forties with type 1 diabetes. This CDR3 is CASSLDTNYGYTF. In nucleotides, the CDR3 is TGTGCCAGCAGCTTAGACACCAACTATGGCTACACCTTC.